One T cell receptor beta chain is described in this entry. Antigen unknown. The data are from a study of shared clonotypes between healthy human individuals. As for the study in general: Aged 18 to 49, the donors were a couple of women and a few men. Per donor, CD8 memory used one plate, CD8 naive used two, CD4 memory used three and CD4 naive used three.

Sorted-subset replicate PCRs used about 200 ng DNA, some 31,000 T cell genomes. Assay used: immunoSEQ multiplex PCR; TCRdb lists only in-frame clones, some missing. This sample has roughly 1,500,000 clones, with 95% to 99% found just once. Trimming pared 4 bases from V and 0 bases from J, leaving 13 bases between. There are 15 residues in the CDR3. Germline lookup yields CDR1 SGHDT and CDR2 YYEEEE. Findings and limits, study-wide: Memory subsets generally showed smaller estimated richness than naive subsets did.

The sequenced sample consisted of naive CD4+ T cells sorted from blood. The subset here: CD45RA+ positively selected. The V gene is TRBV5-6, the J gene TRBJ1-1; unclear D gene. The TCR originated in a young man in good health. Here the CDR3 DNA reads TGTGCCAGCAGCCCTCAGGTAAACATGAACACTGAAGCTTTCTTT. As protein: CASSPQVNMNTEAFF.